This entry lists 2 T cell receptor beta chains sequenced from one sample in a study of tumor-infiltrating lymphocytes in primary liver carcinoma. DNA and RNA were both co-extracted from approximately 20-30 mg of bulk tissue that had not been sorted. With a constant-region primer, TCR beta cDNA was made from 400 to 550 ng of total RNA. Investigators got TCR beta libraries out of three nested multiplex PCR rounds, done with slightly modified ARM-PCR. Use of TRBV1-TRBV30 forward primers with a C-beta reverse primer characterized the first two PCR rounds, which lasted around 9 cycles each. TCRdb recomputed calls from the multiplex PCR reads with MiXCR, one row per CDR3 protein. The table includes some 46,000 distinct CDR3 sequences, around 80% detected once. The sequenced sample was tumor-adjacent normal liver tissue. The receptor set was obtained from a woman aged 25 to 39 with primary liver carcinoma and hepatitis B virus infection.

Note on this clonotype: A read error may account for a junction end that differs from germline. The rearrangement uses TRBV5-1 and TRBJ2-3; TRBD1 matches 8 bases. Germline V gives CDR1 SGHRS, CDR2 YFSETQ. This CDR3 has 14 residues. As DNA, the CDR3 is TGCGCCAGCACCTTGCAGGGGGCGGCAGATACGCAGTATTTT. It codes for CASTLQGAADTQYF. The full variable domain, in which reference TRBV5-1 and TRBJ2-3 provide the parts outside the CDR3, is KAGVTQTPRYLIKTRGQQVTLSCSPISGHRSVSWYQQTPGQGLQFLFEYFSETQRNKGNFPGRFSGRQFSNSRSEMNVSTLELGDSALYLCASTLQGAADTQYFGPGTRLTVL.

With respect to this clonotype: A read error may produce the germline difference seen at one junction end. The rearrangement uses TRBV6-5 and TRBJ2-2; TRBD2 matches 9 bases. Per germline, CDR1 MNHEY and CDR2 SVGAGI. This CDR3 spans 16 amino acids. The CDR3: CASRWTSARGTGELLF. In DNA, the CDR3 is TGTGCCAGCAGGTGGACTAGCGCCCGAGGCACCGGGGAGCTGCTTTTC.